This is a list of T cell receptor beta chains from one sample in a study of cytomegalovirus exposure and HLA in healthy donors. Profiling relied on immunoSEQ multiplex PCR, and the TCRdb table lists in-frame clones only, not all of them. The data contain under 200,000 clones, 60% to 85% of them singletons. Sequencing was carried out using PBMCs. The receptors come from a man aged 45-65 years in good health and CMV-seropositive. CDR3s include the opening cysteine and the closing phenylalanine or tryptophan. The D gene is left open where the match is weak. Clone size is stated in some rows and not others, as once, few, many or a class when expanded.

j_gene | v_gene | abundance | d_gene | CDR3nt | CDR3aa
TRBJ1-4 | TRBV7-9 | - | - | TGTGCCAGCAGCCCGGACACTACAACTAATGAAAAACTGTTTTTT | CASSPDTTTNEKLFF
TRBJ2-3 | TRBV6-5 | - | - | TGTGCCAGCAGGCGGGACTCTAGCACAGATACGCAGTATTTT | CASRRDSSTDTQYF
TRBJ2-3 | TRBV6-4 | few | TRBD2 | TGTGCCAGCAGTGACTCGAGGGGGGCGGGGGGAGGCACAGATACGCAGTATTTT | CASSDSRGAGGGTDTQYF
TRBJ1-4 | TRBV2 | - | - | TGTGCCAGCCGTTACCGACAGAGCAATGAAAAACTGTTTTTT | CASRYRQSNEKLFF
TRBJ2-7 | TRBV28 | few | - | TGTGCCAGCAGTTTAGGACCCGACAGCTACTCCTACGAGCAGTACTTC | CASSLGPDSYSYEQYF
TRBJ2-1 | TRBV7-6 | - | TRBD2 | TGTGCCAGCAGCTTAGCCCAGCGGGGGACGTACAATGAGCAGTTCTTC | CASSLAQRGTYNEQFF
TRBJ1-6 | TRBV7-2 | - | - | TGTGCCAGCAGCTCCCAGGTCGGTTATAATTCACCCCTCCACTTT | CASSSQVGYNSPLHF
TRBJ2-7 | TRBV9 | - | TRBD2 | TGTGCCAGCAGCTTAGCGGGTTCCTACGAGCAGTACTTC | CASSLAGSYEQYF
TRBJ2-7 | TRBV27 | once | TRBD1 | TGTGCCAGCAGTTTAGGACAGGGACCCTACGAGCAGTACTTC | CASSLGQGPYEQYF
TRBJ2-7 | TRBV5-1 | - | TRBD1 | TGCGCCAGCAGCTTGGTGGGACAGGGCAGCTACGAGCAGTACTTC | CASSLVGQGSYEQYF
TRBJ2-3 | TRBV5-1 | - | - | TGCGCCAGCAGCCCACACAACACAGATACGCAGTATTTT | CASSPHNTDTQYF
TRBJ1-6 | TRBV19 | few | TRBD1 | TGTGCCAGTAGTATGCGGACAGGGGGCTCACCCCTCCACTTT | CASSMRTGGSPLHF
TRBJ1-4 | TRBV6-1 | few | - | TGTGCCAGCAGTGAAGCCAGGGGTGGAACAACTAATGAAAAACTGTTTTTT | CASSEARGGTTNEKLFF
TRBJ2-7 | TRBV5-1 | few | TRBD1 | TGCGCCAGCAGCTTGGCCGGGACAGGGGCCTTAGTTATGCACTTC | CASSLAGTGALVMHF
TRBJ2-6 | TRBV6-6 | - | - | TGTGCCAGCAGTTACTCGAACATCTCTGGGGCCAACGTCCTGACTTTC | CASSYSNISGANVLTF
TRBJ1-2 | TRBV7-2 | - | - | TGTGCCAGCGGCAAGGGCCAGGGGAACTATGGCTACACCTTC | CASGKGQGNYGYTF
TRBJ1-1 | TRBV9 | - | - | TGTGCCAGCAGCGTATATTCAGGGGAAGGTGAAGCTTTCTTT | CASSVYSGEGEAFF
TRBJ2-5 | TRBV4-3 | - | TRBD2 | TGCGCCAGCAGCCAAGACGGGGGGGCCGGGGGTACCCAGTACTTC | CASSQDGGAGGTQYF
TRBJ2-7 | TRBV5-4 | - | TRBD2 | TGTGCCAGCAGCTTGGCCAGCAGCGGGGGGTTCTACGAGCAGTACTTC | CASSLASSGGFYEQYF
TRBJ1-4 | TRBV7-7 | - | - | TGTGCTAGCAGCTCCCGGACGGGAGAAGAGTTTTTT | CASSSRTGEEFF
TRBJ1-1 | TRBV14 | - | - | TGTGCCAGCAGTACAGGGCTTAGGGACACTGAAGCTTTCTTT | CASSTGLRDTEAFF
TRBJ2-4 | TRBV2 | - | - | TGTGCCAGCAGTGAAGGAGCTCCCAAAAACATTCAGTACTTC | CASSEGAPKNIQYF
TRBJ1-4 | TRBV4-1 | - | - | TGCGCCAGCAGCCAAGACATTCCGGGACAAGCTAATGAAAAACTGTTTTTT | CASSQDIPGQANEKLFF
TRBJ2-5 | TRBV5-1 | - | - | TGCGCCAGCAGCTGGGGGCGGGGGTCAGAGACCCAGTACTTC | CASSWGRGSETQYF
TRBJ2-1 | TRBV6-5 | - | - | TGTGCCAGTGGGCCCGGGAGACCCTACAATGAGCAGTTCTTC | CASGPGRPYNEQFF
TRBJ2-7 | TRBV5-4 | - | TRBD2 | TGTGCCAGCAGCTTTTTGTTTTTAGCGGGGAAACGTTCCTACGAGCAGTACTTC | CASSFLFLAGKRSYEQYF
TRBJ1-5 | TRBV7-2 | - | TRBD1 | TGTGCCAGCAGCGTGGGACAGGGGGCGAATCAGCCCCAGCATTTT | CASSVGQGANQPQHF
TRBJ2-7 | TRBV5-1 | - | - | TGCGCCAGCAGCTTGTTCCAGGGGAGGGCCTACGAGCAGTACTTC | CASSLFQGRAYEQYF
TRBJ2-5 | TRBV7-7 | - | TRBD2 | TGTGCCAGCAGCTTGGCCTCACCGGGTAGCGGGGAGACCCAGTACTTC | CASSLASPGSGETQYF
TRBJ1-5 | TRBV28 | - | - | TGTGCCAGCACCAACGGAGGCTTTAGCAATCAGCCCCAGCATTTT | CASTNGGFSNQPQHF
TRBJ2-3 | TRBV4-1 | - | TRBD2 | TGCGCCAGCAGCCAAGAGCCAGCGGGGGGGCTAGATACGCAGTATTTT | CASSQEPAGGLDTQYF
TRBJ1-5 | TRBV15 | - | - | TGTGCCACCAGCAGTCGAGTCACCCGGAGCAATCAGCCCCAGCATTTT | CATSSRVTRSNQPQHF
TRBJ2-2 | TRBV7-6 | - | - | TGTGCCAGCAGCTTACTGGAGGGGACCGTTAGTTACACCGGGGAGCTGTTTTTT | CASSLLEGTVSYTGELFF
TRBJ2-1 | TRBV5-4 | few | TRBD1 | TGTGCCAGCAGCGGTCCGACAGGGGCCTACAATGAGCAGTTCTTC | CASSGPTGAYNEQFF
TRBJ2-5 | TRBV5-4 | few | TRBD1 | TGTGCCAGCAGCACAGCTACAGGGGGCGGTGCGGAGACCCAGTACTTC | CASSTATGGGAETQYF
TRBJ1-3 | TRBV5-1 | - | - | TGCGCCAGCAGGACCCAGGGTTCTGGAAACACCATATATTTT | CASRTQGSGNTIYF
TRBJ2-5 | TRBV19 | - | TRBD2 | TGTGCCAGTAGTATGGGGGGACTACTCCTTGGGGTAGAGACCCAGTACTTC | CASSMGGLLLGVETQYF
TRBJ2-3 | TRBV4-3 | - | - | TGCGCCAGCAGCCAACAACGTGACAGGAGTTACACAGATACGCAGTATTTT | CASSQQRDRSYTDTQYF
TRBJ2-2 | TRBV6-1 | - | - | TGTGCCAGCAGTGCCGTTCGGACAGTTTCAGGGGAGCTGTTTTTT | CASSAVRTVSGELFF
TRBJ2-1 | TRBV4-2 | - | - | TGTGCCAGCAGCGTTCAGGGTTCGGATGAGCAGTTCTTC | CASSVQGSDEQFF
TRBJ2-7 | TRBV1 | - | - | TGCACCAGCCCGGACAGGGCCCCCTACGAGCAGTACTTC | CTSPDRAPYEQYF
TRBJ2-7 | TRBV4-1 | - | TRBD2 | TGCGCCAGCAGCCAAGTGATCCCTAGCGGGTACAGCTCCTACGAGCAGTACTTC | CASSQVIPSGYSSYEQYF
TRBJ2-3 | TRBV5-6 | - | TRBD1 | TGTGCCAGCAGTATACAGGGGGCAGATACGCAGTATTTT | CASSIQGADTQYF
TRBJ2-3 | TRBV10-2 | - | TRBD1 | TGCGCCAGCAATAAAATGACAGGGAACACAGATACGCAGTATTTT | CASNKMTGNTDTQYF
TRBJ2-7 | TRBV10-2 | - | TRBD2 | TGCGCCAGCAGTTTACGACCGGGAGGGTCCTACGAGCAGTACTTC | CASSLRPGGSYEQYF
TRBJ2-1 | TRBV10-1 | - | - | TGCGCCAGCAGTTTAACTACCGGGACTCAAGTTCGGCAGTTCTTC | CASSLTTGTQVRQFF
TRBJ1-3 | TRBV10-3 | - | - | TGTGCCATTCGACCCGGAGGGTCCGGAAACACCATATATTTT | CAIRPGGSGNTIYF
TRBJ2-3 | TRBV11-3 | - | TRBD2 | TGTGCCAGCAGCTTAGTTAGCGGGGGCGCAGATACGCAGTATTTT | CASSLVSGGADTQYF
TRBJ2-5 | TRBV5-1 | - | - | TGCGCCAGCAGCTTTAAAGAGACCCAGTACTTC | CASSFKETQYF
TRBJ2-2 | TRBV7-6 | - | TRBD2 | TGTGCCAGCAGCTTACAGCGGGGGGTTGGCACCGGGGAGCTGTTTTTT | CASSLQRGVGTGELFF
TRBJ2-3 | TRBV19 | - | - | TGTGCCAGTAGTATAGGGCCAGGAATCACAGATACGCAGTATTTT | CASSIGPGITDTQYF